The 23 T cell receptor beta chains reported below all come from one sample, sequenced in a study of cytomegalovirus exposure and HLA in healthy donors. The PCR employed 60 Vbeta primers together with 13 Jbeta primers. Data came from immunoSEQ multiplex PCR; TCRdb stores just in-frame clones and leaves some out. The repertoire holds approximately 140,000 clones, with roughly four fifths as singletons. The sample taken for sequencing was PBMCs. These receptors were taken from a woman aged 55-69 years in good health and CMV-seronegative.

V gene TRBV6-5 combines with J gene TRBJ2-5; TRBD1 might be the D (8 bases). The J call may not be correct, given that the DNA end is closer to TRBJ2-7. The V gene's germline CDR1 is MNHEY and CDR2 SVGAGI. The CDR3 runs to 16 residues. As DNA, the CDR3 is TGTGCCAGCAGTTACGGAAGGACAGGGAGGGGCTACGAGCAGTACTTC. As protein: CASSYGRTGRGYEQYF.

The J gene is TRBJ1-1, the V gene TRBV28; 9 bases fit TRBD1. Germline values: CDR1 MDHEN, CDR2 SYDVKM. The V and J ends lost 4 bases and 3 bases, in that order; junction bases with no gene match: 6. The CDR3 covers 15 residues. The CDR3 here is CASSWGTGFDTEAFF. Here the CDR3 DNA reads TGTGCCAGCAGTTGGGGGACAGGGTTCGACACTGAAGCTTTCTTT. The variable domain in full, completed from reference TRBV28 and TRBJ1-1, reads DVKVTQSSRYLVKRTGEKVFLECVQDMDHENMFWYRQDPGLGLRLIYFSYDVKMKEKGDIPEGYSVSREKKERFSLILESASTNQTSMYLCASSWGTGFDTEAFFGQGTRLTVV.

This clone was counted between two and nine times. V is TRBV11-2 and J is TRBJ2-2, with 7 bases that match TRBD1. CDR1 is SGHAT, CDR2 FQNNGV, per germline. The CDR3 is 13 residues long. Germline trimming cut 5 bases from V and 6 bases from J; bases unmatched to any gene: 3. This chain's CDR3 is CASSITGAGELFF. The CDR3, as DNA: TGTGCCAGCAGCATTACAGGGGCCGGGGAGCTGTTTTTT.

In this sample, this clone turned up a few times. The V call is TRBV2, the J call TRBJ1-4, with a weak D call TRBD1 (5 bases). Germline CDR1 and CDR2: SNHLY and FYNNEI. Trimming removed 7 bases at V and 0 bases at J, with 9 bases between. The CDR3 runs to 14 residues. CDR3: CASKDSPTNEKLFF. CDR3 DNA: TGTGCCAGCAAAGACAGTCCAACTAATGAAAAACTGTTTTTT.

This clone was seen only a few times. V and J are TRBV4-1 and TRBJ2-6; TRBD2 might be the D (5 bases). With 0 bases removed from V and 3 bases from J, the gap between germline ends came to 15 bases. This CDR3 has 18 amino acids. CDR1 MGHRA and CDR2 YSYEKL come from the germline V gene. The CDR3 spells CASSQDRGRQVGANVLTF. CDR3 bases: TGCGCCAGCAGCCAAGATCGAGGGCGGCAGGTTGGGGCCAACGTCCTGACTTTC.

This rearrangement joins TRBV7-2 to TRBJ1-4; the D is unclear. Germline values: CDR1 SGHTA, CDR2 FQGNSA. CDR3 size: 13 residues. Between the trimmed V and J ends, which lost 1 base and 11 bases, there was a span of 11 bases. CDR3 sequence (DNA): TGTGCCAGCAGCTTAGTTCCGAACGCGAAACTGTTTTTT. Protein product: CASSLVPNAKLFF.

The chain is built from TRBV6-6 and TRBJ2-5; 8 bases align to TRBD2. V shed 7 bases, J shed 2 bases, and the junction held 3 bases outside the gene matches. The CDR3 extends over 13 amino acids. Germline assignment: CDR1 MNHNY and CDR2 SVGAGI (reference sequence). CDR3 loop: CASKERGQETQYF. The DNA for the CDR3 is TGTGCCAGCAAGGAGCGGGGGCAAGAGACCCAGTACTTC.

V gene TRBV7-3 combines with J gene TRBJ2-1, with TRBD2 matching over 7 bases. There are 14 residues in the CDR3. The J segment lost 9 bases and the V segment lost 0 bases, leaving 5 bases of the junction unmatched. Germline V gene data show CDR1 as SGHTA and CDR2 as FQGTGA. The CDR3 sequence: CASSLTSASGEQFF. In DNA form, the CDR3 reads TGTGCCAGCAGCTTAACGTCGGCTAGCGGTGAGCAGTTCTTC.

This clone has only one observation. This chain uses TRBV7-9 with TRBJ1-2; no firm D call. CDR1 and CDR2 (germline): SEHNR, FQNEAQ (reference sequence). Trimming stripped 1 base from V and 8 bases from J, with 14 bases between. CDR3 length: 14 residues. CDR3: CASSLDGGRTGYTF. The CDR3 nucleotides are TGTGCCAGCAGCTTAGATGGAGGGAGGACCGGCTACACCTTC.

Concerning this clone itself: One end of the junction does not line up with germline, which may come from a read error. Other DNA sequences in this specimen translate into the identical CDR3. This chain joins TRBV19 and TRBJ1-1; a weak D match, TRBD1 (5 bases). Germline loops: CDR1 LNHDA, CDR2 SQIVND (reference sequence). The CDR3 sequence is 12 residues long. This CDR3 is CASQTANTEAFF. The CDR3 bases are TGTGCCAGTCAGACAGCGAACACTGAGGCTTTCTTT.

This chain uses TRBV7-9 with TRBJ1-1; 12 nucleotides agree with TRBD1. Germline V gives CDR1 SEHNR, CDR2 FQNEAQ (reference sequence). V shed 5 bases, J shed 3 bases, and the junction held 7 bases outside the gene matches. The CDR3 is made up of 16 amino acids. The CDR3, as DNA: TGTGCCAGCAGCAACCGGGACAGGGGGCGGGACACTGAAGCTTTCTTT. Translating gives CASSNRDRGRDTEAFF.

This chain joins TRBV2 and TRBJ2-5; D is unresolved. The CDR3 consists of 14 residues. Germline loops: CDR1 SNHLY, CDR2 FYNNEI. Trimming stripped 4 bases from V and 0 bases from J, with 9 bases between. The CDR3 protein is CASSGELNQETQYF. The CDR3 DNA is TGTGCCAGCAGTGGAGAACTTAACCAAGAGACCCAGTACTTC. Full variable domain (rest looked up from reference TRBV2 and TRBJ2-5): EPEVTQTPSHQVTQMGQEVILRCVPISNHLYFYWYRQILGQKVEFLVSFYNNEISEKSEIFDDQFSVERPDGSNFTLKIRSTKLEDSAMYFCASSGELNQETQYFGPGTRLLVL.

This rearrangement joins TRBV6-6 to TRBJ1-5; D might be TRBD1 (6 bases). The germline V and J ends were trimmed by 6 bases and 2 bases, with 11 bases remaining between them. CDR1 is MNHNY, CDR2 SVGAGI, per germline (reference sequence). The CDR3 has 14 amino acids. CDR3 nucleotides: TGTGCCAGCAGCGCCCGGACAGGCAATCAGCCCCAGCATTTT. Translating it yields CASSARTGNQPQHF.

This clone was counted between two and nine times. The chain employs TRBV28 and TRBJ1-5; D unclear. CDR3 size: 15 residues. Germline V CDR1 and CDR2: MDHEN, SYDVKM. V was clipped by 7 bases and J by 7 bases, with 20 bases between them. CDR3 DNA sequence: TGTGCCAGCACCGGTGCGAGGGTTCGGAGGCAGCCCCAGCATTTT. Protein: CASTGARVRRQPQHF. Together with reference TRBV28 and TRBJ1-5, the CDR3 gives the full variable domain: DVKVTQSSRYLVKRTGEKVFLECVQDMDHENMFWYRQDPGLGLRLIYFSYDVKMKEKGDIPEGYSVSREKKERFSLILESASTNQTSMYLCASTGARVRRQPQHFGDGTRLSIL.

V usage is TRBV28 and J usage is TRBJ2-2; 7 positions agree with TRBD1. V trimming: 5 bases; J trimming: 2 bases; junction bases outside the gene matches: 5. The CDR3 length is 15 residues. Germline CDR1 is MDHEN and CDR2 is SYDVKM. The CDR3 here is CASSPRTGNTGELFF. The CDR3, as DNA: TGTGCCAGCAGTCCCCGGACAGGAAACACCGGGGAGCTGTTTTTT.

J is TRBJ2-1 and V is TRBV9; the D gene is possibly TRBD1 (6 bases). With 0 bases removed from V and 8 bases from J, the gap between germline ends came to 6 bases. CDR1 SGDLS and CDR2 YYNGEE come from the germline V gene. This CDR3 contains 12 residues. The CDR3 nucleotides are TGTGCCAGCAGCGTAGCAGGGGATGAGCAGTTCTTC. Translation gives CASSVAGDEQFF.

V is TRBV5-1 and J is TRBJ2-7; maybe TRBD2 (6 bases). This CDR3 region has 12 residues. Germline V gene data show CDR1 as SGHRS and CDR2 as YFSETQ. Trimming removed 4 bases from V and 3 bases from J, with 8 bases in between. CDR3 bases: TGCGCCAGCAGCCGGGAGTTCTACGAGCAGTACTTC. Amino acid sequence: CASSREFYEQYF.

The rearrangement links TRBV5-1 to TRBJ2-7; 11 bases are a match to TRBD2. J gave up 4 bases and V 4 bases, and 10 bases lay outside the gene matches. Germline V CDR1 and CDR2: SGHRS, YFSETQ. This CDR3 contains 16 residues. The CDR3 nucleotides are TGCGCCAGCAGCCACCTGGGACTAGCGGCTTCGTACGAGCAGTACTTC. As protein: CASSHLGLAASYEQYF.

The chain recombines TRBV4-1 with TRBJ2-5; 8 bases fit TRBD1. The DNA matches TRBJ2-7 better at its end, which makes the J call doubtful. CDR1 and CDR2 from the germline V gene are MGHRA and YSYEKL. The CDR3 totals 15 residues. The CDR3 here is CASSHGQGPSYEQYF. As DNA, the CDR3 is TGCGCCAGCAGCCACGGACAGGGCCCATCCTACGAGCAGTACTTC.

The V gene is TRBV11-2, the J gene TRBJ1-2; 9 nucleotides line up with TRBD1. Germline V gives CDR1 SGHAT, CDR2 FQNNGV. J lost 1 base, V lost 1 base, and 4 bases had no gene match. The CDR3 extends over 16 amino acids. The CDR3 sequence: CASSLVTGGFNYGYTF. CDR3 coding DNA: TGTGCCAGCAGCTTAGTAACAGGGGGCTTTAACTATGGCTACACCTTC.

This chain joins TRBV5-1 and TRBJ2-1, with 7 bases fitting TRBD1. Per germline, CDR1 SGHRS and CDR2 YFSETQ. This CDR3 comprises 15 residues. V lost 4 bases, J lost 3 bases, and 7 bases stayed unmatched. CDR3 sequence (DNA): TGCGCCAGCAGCCGGACAGGAACTGACTACAATGAGCAGTTCTTC. Protein: CASSRTGTDYNEQFF.

The V and J genes are TRBV14 and TRBJ2-5; tentative D call: TRBD2 (6 bases). The germline CDR1 and CDR2 sequences are SGHDN and FVKESK. The CDR3 consists of 15 residues. V lost 5 bases, J lost 9 bases, and 22 bases lay in between. The CDR3 sequence is CASSLRPLAGRPQYF. CDR3 nucleotides: TGTGCCAGCAGCTTACGACCCTTGGCGGGAAGGCCCCAGTACTTC.

The V gene is TRBV14, the J gene TRBJ2-7; D ambiguous. The CDR3 loop spans 13 amino acids. Germline values: CDR1 SGHDN, CDR2 FVKESK. Trimming took off 1 base at V and 6 bases at J, with 10 bases between the two ends. This CDR3 is CASSQVSLGEQYF. CDR3 DNA sequence: TGTGCCAGCAGCCAAGTTTCTCTCGGCGAGCAGTACTTC.